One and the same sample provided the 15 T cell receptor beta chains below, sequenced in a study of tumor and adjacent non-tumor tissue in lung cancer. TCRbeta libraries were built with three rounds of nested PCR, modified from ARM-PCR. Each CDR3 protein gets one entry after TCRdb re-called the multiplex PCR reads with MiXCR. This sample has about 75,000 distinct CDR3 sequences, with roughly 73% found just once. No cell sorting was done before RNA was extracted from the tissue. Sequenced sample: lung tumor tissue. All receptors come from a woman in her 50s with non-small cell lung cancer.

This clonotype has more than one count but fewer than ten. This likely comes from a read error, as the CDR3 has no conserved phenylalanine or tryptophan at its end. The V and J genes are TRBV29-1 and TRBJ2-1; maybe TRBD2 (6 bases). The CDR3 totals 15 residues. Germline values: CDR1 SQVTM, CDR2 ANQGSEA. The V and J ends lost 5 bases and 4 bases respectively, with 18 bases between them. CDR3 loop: CSVTREAVSYNEQFL. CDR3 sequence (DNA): TGCAGCGTTACCAGGGAGGCGGTCTCGTACAATGAGCAGTTCCTC.

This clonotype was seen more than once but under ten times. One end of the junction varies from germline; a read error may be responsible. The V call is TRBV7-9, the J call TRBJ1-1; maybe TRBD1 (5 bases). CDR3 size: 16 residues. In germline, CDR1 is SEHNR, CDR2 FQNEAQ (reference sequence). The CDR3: CVSSLGPLGPNTEAFF. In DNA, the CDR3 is TGTGTCAGCAGTTTGGGACCCTTGGGGCCGAACACTGAAGCTTTCTTT.

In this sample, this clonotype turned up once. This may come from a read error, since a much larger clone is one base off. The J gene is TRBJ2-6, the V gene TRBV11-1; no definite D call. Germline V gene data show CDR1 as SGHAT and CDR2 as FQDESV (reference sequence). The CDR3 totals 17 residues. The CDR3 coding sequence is TGTGCCAGCAACTTAGTAGTGGCGGACTCTGGGGCCAACGTCCTGACTTTC. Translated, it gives CASNLVVADSGANVLTF.

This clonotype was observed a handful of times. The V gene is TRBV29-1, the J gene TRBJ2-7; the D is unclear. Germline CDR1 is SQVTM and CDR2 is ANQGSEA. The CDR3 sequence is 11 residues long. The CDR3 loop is CSASIVDEQYF. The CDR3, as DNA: TGCAGTGCAAGTATAGTAGACGAGCAGTACTTC.

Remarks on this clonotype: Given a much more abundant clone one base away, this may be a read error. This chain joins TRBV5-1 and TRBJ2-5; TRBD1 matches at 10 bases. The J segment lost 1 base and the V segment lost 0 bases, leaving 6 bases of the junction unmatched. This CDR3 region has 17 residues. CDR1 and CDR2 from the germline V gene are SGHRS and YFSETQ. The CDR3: CASSLGSWTGGQETQYF. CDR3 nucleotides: TGCGCCAGCAGCTTGGGGTCCTGGACAGGGGGCCAAGAGACCCAGTACTTC.

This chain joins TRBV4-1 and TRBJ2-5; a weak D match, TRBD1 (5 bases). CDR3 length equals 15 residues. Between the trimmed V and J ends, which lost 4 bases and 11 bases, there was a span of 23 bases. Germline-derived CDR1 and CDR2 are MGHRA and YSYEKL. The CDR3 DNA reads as TGCGCCAGCAGCCGTTTGGAACAGGCCCAAGAGATTCAGTACTTC. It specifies CASSRLEQAQEIQYF.

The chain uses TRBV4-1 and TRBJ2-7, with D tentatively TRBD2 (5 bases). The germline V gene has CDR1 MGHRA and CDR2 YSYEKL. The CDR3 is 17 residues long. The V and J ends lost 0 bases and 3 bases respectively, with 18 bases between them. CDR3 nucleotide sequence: TGCGCCAGCAGCCAAGATCAGGCTAGCTGGAGACACTACGAGCAGTACTTC. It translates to CASSQDQASWRHYEQYF.

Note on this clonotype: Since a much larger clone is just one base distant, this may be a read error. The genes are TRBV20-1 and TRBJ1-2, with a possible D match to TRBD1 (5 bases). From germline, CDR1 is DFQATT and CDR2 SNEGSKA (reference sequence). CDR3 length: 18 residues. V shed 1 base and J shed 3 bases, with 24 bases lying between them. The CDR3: CSARARVGTGQCYYGYTF. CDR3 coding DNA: TGCAGTGCTAGAGCAAGGGTAGGCACAGGCCAGTGTTACTATGGCTACACCTTC.

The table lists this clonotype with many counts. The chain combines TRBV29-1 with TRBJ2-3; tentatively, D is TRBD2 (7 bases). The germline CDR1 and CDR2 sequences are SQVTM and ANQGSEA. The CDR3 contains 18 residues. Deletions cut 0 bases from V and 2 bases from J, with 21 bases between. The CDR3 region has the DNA TGCAGCGTTGAAGATCCTATAGTGCACGGGGGGCACACAGATACGCAGTATTTT. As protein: CSVEDPIVHGGHTDTQYF.

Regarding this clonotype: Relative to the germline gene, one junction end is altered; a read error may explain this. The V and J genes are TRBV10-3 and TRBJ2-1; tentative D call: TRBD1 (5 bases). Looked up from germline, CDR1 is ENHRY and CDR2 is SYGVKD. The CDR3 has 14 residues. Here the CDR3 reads CVISGHVQNNEQFF. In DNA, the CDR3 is TGTGTCATCAGTGGACATGTCCAAAACAATGAGCAGTTCTTC.

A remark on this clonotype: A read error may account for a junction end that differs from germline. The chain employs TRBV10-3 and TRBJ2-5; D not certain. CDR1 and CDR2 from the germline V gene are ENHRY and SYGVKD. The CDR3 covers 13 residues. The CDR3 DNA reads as TGTGCCATCAATGAGTACACAGCAGAGGCCCAGTACTTC. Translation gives CAINEYTAEAQYF.

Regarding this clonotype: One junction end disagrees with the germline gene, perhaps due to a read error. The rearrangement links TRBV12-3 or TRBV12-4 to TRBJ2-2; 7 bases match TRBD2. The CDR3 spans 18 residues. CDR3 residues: CAGSGHALGLTNAGELFF. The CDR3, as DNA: TGTGCCGGCAGTGGACACGCCTTGGGACTAACGAACGCCGGGGAGCTGTTTTTT.

In nucleotides, the CDR3 is TGTGCCAGCAGTTTGTTACAGGGAGCGGGTGAGGCAGATACGCAGTATTTT. It codes for CASSLLQGAGEADTQYF. The chain employs TRBV11-2 and TRBJ2-3; D tentatively fits TRBD1 or TRBD2 (6 bases each). Germline assignment: CDR1 SGHAT and CDR2 FQNNGV. This CDR3 is 17 amino acids long. The germline V and J ends were trimmed by 6 bases and 4 bases, with 23 bases remaining between them.

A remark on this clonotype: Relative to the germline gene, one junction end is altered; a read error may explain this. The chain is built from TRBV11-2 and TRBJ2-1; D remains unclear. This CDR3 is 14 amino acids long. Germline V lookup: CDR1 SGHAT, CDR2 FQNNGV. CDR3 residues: CATSSGSAENEQFF. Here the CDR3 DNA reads TGTGCCACCAGCTCTGGCAGTGCCGAGAATGAGCAGTTCTTC.

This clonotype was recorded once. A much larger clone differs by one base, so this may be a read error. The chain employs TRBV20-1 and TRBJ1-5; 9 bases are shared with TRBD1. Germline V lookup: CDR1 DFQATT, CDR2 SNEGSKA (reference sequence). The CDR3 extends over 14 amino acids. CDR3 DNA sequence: TGCAGTGCTCAGAGGGACAGGGATAATCAGTCCCAGCATTTT. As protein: CSAQRDRDNQSQHF.